A single sample is the source of the 15 T cell receptor beta chains below, sequenced in a study of T cell responses to AZD1222 COVID-19 vaccine (dated by TCRdb to the early 2020s). Library generation was performed with the immunoSEQ multiplex PCR assay. TCRdb re-hosts the immuneACCESS table, in-frame sequences only. Its copies lack some clones; in the studies checked, an unresolved V gene accounts for under half of them, and the cause for the rest is not known. In this sample the table shows fewer than 110,000 clones, around 91% of which occur a single time. The top ten hold under 25% of the sample. This sample's time point label indicates: baseline before first vaccination. The sequencing here drew on peripheral blood, taken on day 0 of AZD1222 vaccination. All receptors derive from an adult in good health.

The chain joins TRBV18 to TRBJ1-2; D is possibly TRBD1 (6 bases). V was trimmed by 5 bases and J by 6 bases, leaving 13 bases between them. This CDR3 comprises 13 residues. The germline V gene has CDR1 KGHSH and CDR2 LQKENI. As DNA, the CDR3 is TGTGCCAGCTCAACTTATTGGACAGATGGCTACACCTTC. Its translation: CASSTYWTDGYTF.

CDR3 bases: TGTGCCAGCAGTAGGACTGGACAGGGGGCTTATGGCTACACCTTC. It codes for CASSRTGQGAYGYTF. The chain couples TRBV3-1 (or the pseudogene TRBV3-2) to TRBJ1-2; 11 positions agree with TRBD1. In germline, CDR1 is LGHDT, CDR2 YNNKEL (reference sequence). After removal of 6 bases from V and 5 bases from J, the junction contained 8 bases not matched to a gene. CDR3 length equals 15 residues.

J is TRBJ2-3 and V is TRBV11-2, with 9 bases aligning to TRBD1. With 7 bases clipped from V and 9 bases from J, the junction kept 8 bases outside the gene matches. The CDR3 consists of 13 residues. Germline V gene data show CDR1 as SGHAT and CDR2 as FQNNGV. CDR3 in amino acids: CASNHGQGLTQYF. The CDR3 coding sequence is TGTGCCAGCAATCACGGACAGGGGCTCACGCAGTATTTT.

V usage is TRBV7-2 and J usage is TRBJ1-1; D remains unclear. Germline V CDR1 and CDR2: SGHTA, FQGNSA. The CDR3 loop spans 17 amino acids. V was clipped by 1 base and J by 1 base, with 16 bases between them. CDR3 nucleotides: TGTGCCAGCAGCTTAGGATGGGTAGGTGTGGGGAACACTGAAGCTTTCTTT. This gives the protein CASSLGWVGVGNTEAFF.

The count of this clone is one. The chain uses TRBV5-6 and TRBJ1-2; D is unresolved. The CDR3 runs to 13 residues. V was trimmed by 0 bases and J by 0 bases, leaving 3 bases between them. Germline V gene data show CDR1 as SGHDT and CDR2 as YYEEEE. The CDR3 protein is CASSLDANYGYTF. CDR3 sequence (DNA): TGTGCCAGCAGCTTGGATGCTAACTATGGCTACACCTTC.

The chain uses TRBV13 and TRBJ1-4; possible D gene TRBD1, 6 bases. This CDR3 is 16 amino acids long. CDR1 is PRHDT, CDR2 FYEKMQ, per germline (reference sequence). V was trimmed by 5 bases and J by 12 bases, leaving 25 bases between them. CDR3 region: CASSPGRPDSSQELFF. CDR3 DNA: TGTGCCAGCAGCCCCGGGAGACCGGACAGTTCCCAGGAACTGTTTTTT.

The V call is TRBV11-2, the J call TRBJ1-5; 8 positions agree with TRBD1. The germline V gene has CDR1 SGHAT and CDR2 FQNNGV. This CDR3 is 14 amino acids long. After removal of 3 bases from V and 2 bases from J, the junction contained 0 bases not matched to a gene. The CDR3 nucleotides read TGTGCCAGCAGCTTGACAGGGGGCAATCAGCCCCAGCATTTT. It translates to CASSLTGGNQPQHF. The full variable domain, rest sourced from reference TRBV11-2 and TRBJ1-5, is EAGVAQSPRYKIIEKRQSVAFWCNPISGHATLYWYQQILGQGPKLLIQFQNNGVVDDSQLPKDRFSAERLKGVDSTLKIQPAKLEDSAVYLCASSLTGGNQPQHFGDGTRLSIL.

The chain recombines TRBV7-2 with TRBJ2-7; TRBD1 might be the D (6 bases). Germline V CDR1 and CDR2: SGHTA, FQGNSA. V was shortened by 0 bases and J by 1 base, with 31 bases between the two germline ends. The CDR3 has 22 amino acids. Here the CDR3 DNA reads TGTGCCAGCAGCTTAGCCCCCATGGTTGGGGGCGGTGTGACTTCGTTATCCTACGAGCAGTACTTC. This sequence encodes CASSLAPMVGGGVTSLSYEQYF.

V gene TRBV7-3 combines with J gene TRBJ2-4; maybe TRBD1 (8 bases). CDR3 length equals 14 residues. Germline V gene sequence: CDR1 SGHTA, CDR2 FQGTGA. Trimming shortened V by 5 bases and J by 7 bases, and 15 bases separated the two germline ends. The CDR3 DNA follows: TGTGCCAGCAGCGCTACAGGGGGGGATAACATTCAGTACTTC. Its protein product is CASSATGGDNIQYF.

V gene TRBV10-3 combines with J gene TRBJ1-1; D is unresolved. The CDR3 loop spans 14 amino acids. CDR1 and CDR2 from the germline V gene are ENHRY and SYGVKD. Trimming took 7 bases from V and 0 from J, leaving 12 bases between them. The CDR3 DNA sequence: TGTGCCATCACCGATGGAGTGGTGAACACTGAAGCTTTCTTT. Its translation is CAITDGVVNTEAFF.

This chain joins TRBV19 and TRBJ1-1; D is unresolved. The CDR3 totals 13 residues. V was clipped by 4 bases and J by 2 bases, with 8 bases between them. In germline, CDR1 is LNHDA, CDR2 SQIVND (reference sequence). The CDR3 reads CASSTTVNTEAFF. The CDR3 coding sequence is TGTGCCAGTAGTACGACGGTTAACACTGAAGCTTTCTTT.

The V call is TRBV19, the J call TRBJ1-6, with a possible D match to TRBD1 (5 bases). CDR1 is LNHDA and CDR2 is SQIVND in the germline V gene (reference sequence). V was clipped by 2 bases and J by 7 bases, with 12 bases between them. This CDR3 is 15 amino acids long. CDR3 bases: TGTGCCAGTAGTATATCGGGGGGTGAAAATTCACCCCTCCACTTT. Translated: CASSISGGENSPLHF.

The chain employs TRBV15 and TRBJ1-4; D uncertain. The V and J ends lost 0 bases and 6 bases respectively, with 11 bases between them. The germline V gene encodes CDR1 LNHNV and CDR2 YYDKDF (reference sequence). CDR3 size: 15 residues. The CDR3, as DNA: TGTGCCACCAGCAGAGATTTAGGGTGGGATGAAAAACTGTTTTTT. This encodes CATSRDLGWDEKLFF.

The gene calls are TRBV5-6 and TRBJ1-1, with 7 bases identical to TRBD1. The V and J ends lost 0 bases and 0 bases, in that order; junction bases with no gene match: 5. Germline V gene data show CDR1 as SGHDT and CDR2 as YYEEEE. The CDR3 consists of 16 residues. The CDR3 nucleotides read TGTGCCAGCAGCTTGGGACAGGGAACCTTGAACACTGAAGCTTTCTTT. Protein: CASSLGQGTLNTEAFF.

The chain is built from TRBV7-2 and TRBJ2-1; a weak D match, TRBD2 (5 bases). This CDR3 has 15 amino acids. Trimming stripped 5 bases from V and 5 bases from J, with 16 bases between. Germline V gives CDR1 SGHTA, CDR2 FQGNSA. CDR3 residues: CASSLFRGRDNEQFF. As DNA, the CDR3 is TGTGCCAGCAGCCTGTTCCGGGGTAGGGACAATGAGCAGTTCTTC.